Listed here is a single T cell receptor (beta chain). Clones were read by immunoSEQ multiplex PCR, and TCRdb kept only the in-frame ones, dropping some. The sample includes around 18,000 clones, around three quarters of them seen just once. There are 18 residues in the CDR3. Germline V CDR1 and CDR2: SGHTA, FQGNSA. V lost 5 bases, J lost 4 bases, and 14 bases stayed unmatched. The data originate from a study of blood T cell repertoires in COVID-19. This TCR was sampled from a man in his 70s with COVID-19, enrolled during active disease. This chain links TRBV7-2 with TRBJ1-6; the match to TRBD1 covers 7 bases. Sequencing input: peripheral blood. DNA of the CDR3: TGTGCCAGCAGCCATGGGACAGTTCGACTGGGGTATAATTCACCCCTCCACTTT. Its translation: CASSHGTVRLGYNSPLHF.